This entry lists 8 T cell receptor beta chains sequenced from one sample in a study of T-cell reconstitution after alpha-beta-depleted transplantation in children. Unique molecular identifiers were built into the TCRbeta library. TCRdb used MiXCR to reprocess the PCR reads, holding one entry per CDR3 protein. The table lists hundreds of thousands of distinct CDR3 sequences, 10% to 15% of them singletons, with 2.2% in the top ten. The sequencing used PBMCs, mostly from graft donor cells, collected 360 days after TCRalphabeta/CD19-depleted stem cell transplant. These receptors were collected from a male patient younger than 18 who had a stem cell transplant for acute myeloid leukemia, so the T cells may come from the graft donor.

The V call is TRBV4-2, the J call TRBJ1-4; 8 positions agree with TRBD1. This CDR3 spans 13 amino acids. J gave up 14 bases and V 1 base, and 6 bases lay outside the gene matches. Germline CDR1 LGHNA, CDR2 YNFKEQ. CDR3 residues: CASSQGTGLSLFF. DNA for the CDR3: TGTGCCAGCAGCCAAGGGACAGGGTTGTCCCTGTTTTTT.

The CDR3 nucleotides read TGTGCCAGCTCCAAGACTAGCGGGACACAAGAGACCCAGTACTTC. This codes for CASSKTSGTQETQYF. The chain combines TRBV18 with TRBJ2-5; TRBD2 matches at 11 bases. The CDR3 sequence is 15 residues long. The V gene's germline CDR1 is KGHSH and CDR2 LQKENI. V was clipped by 6 bases and J by 2 bases; unmatched bases: 5.

The V and J genes are TRBV5-1 and TRBJ2-1; D is perhaps TRBD2 (6 bases). Germline V gene data show CDR1 as SGHRS and CDR2 as YFSETQ. CDR3 size: 16 residues. V was shortened by 2 bases and J by 2 bases, with 14 bases between the two germline ends. CDR3 in amino acids: CASSLTGEMAYNEQFF. The DNA for the CDR3 is TGCGCCAGCAGCTTAACGGGAGAAATGGCCTACAATGAGCAGTTCTTC.

At least ten counts were recorded for this clonotype. This CDR3 reads CASSQQGEENTEAFF. CDR3 coding DNA: TGCGCCAGCAGCCAACAAGGGGAAGAAAACACTGAAGCTTTCTTT. This chain connects TRBV4-3 to TRBJ1-1; tentatively, D is TRBD1 (5 bases). This CDR3 has 15 residues. Per germline, CDR1 LGHNA and CDR2 YSLEER. The V and J ends lost 2 bases and 2 bases respectively, with 12 bases between them.

This clonotype was counted between two and nine times. The chain combines TRBV4-3 with TRBJ2-3; 9 bases line up with TRBD2. This CDR3 contains 14 residues. With V trimmed by 1 base and J by 10 bases, 6 bases remained unmatched. Germline values: CDR1 LGHNA, CDR2 YSLEER. The CDR3 DNA sequence: TGCGCCAGCAGCCAAGTAAGCGGGAGGCTACCGCAGTATTTT. Protein: CASSQVSGRLPQYF.

This clonotype was picked up many times. J is TRBJ2-6 and V is TRBV20-1; D is undetermined. This CDR3 region has 14 residues. From germline, CDR1 is DFQATT and CDR2 SNEGSKA (reference sequence). V was shortened by 5 bases and J by 0 bases, with 8 bases between the two germline ends. CDR3 DNA: TGCAGTGCTCCTACTATCTCTGGGGCCAACGTCCTGACTTTC. Amino acids: CSAPTISGANVLTF.

Many counts were recorded for this clonotype. The CDR3 region is CASSQGTGTTIYF. For the CDR3, the DNA is TGCGCCAGCAGCCAAGGAACAGGGACCACCATATATTTT. The rearrangement uses TRBV4-3 and TRBJ1-3, with D tentatively TRBD1 (6 bases). Germline V lookup: CDR1 LGHNA, CDR2 YSLEER. Trimming removed 1 base at V and 9 bases at J, with 10 bases between. The CDR3 extends over 13 amino acids.

This clonotype showed up many times. This CDR3 is CSAPPGDITYEQYF. The CDR3 DNA follows: TGCAGTGCACCTCCTGGGGACATAACCTACGAGCAGTACTTC. V usage is TRBV20-1 and J usage is TRBJ2-7; D perhaps matches TRBD1 (6 bases). This CDR3 contains 14 residues. The germline V gene encodes CDR1 DFQATT and CDR2 SNEGSKA (reference sequence). The V gene lost 6 bases and the J gene lost 2 bases, with 17 bases spanning the gap.